One TCR beta chain is described in this entry. Antigen: not known. These data originate in a study of cytomegalovirus exposure and HLA in healthy donors. The study, taken as a whole, reports: The listing of roughly 160 TCR beta chains classed them as cytomegalovirus-associated. In a later analysis, a genetic analysis reported fewer productive-TCR N-insertions in an Asian-associated ancestry cluster than the cohort average. High sensitivity and specificity were reportedly achieved when the classifier diagnosed cytomegalovirus status.

Primers for the PCR totalled 60 Vbeta and 13 Jbeta. Profiling relied on immunoSEQ multiplex PCR, and the TCRdb table lists in-frame clones only, not all of them. Of about 160,000 clones detected, 82% appear once; the ten largest clones hold roughly 10%. The CDR3 is 13 amino acids. The V gene end was trimmed by 3 bases and the J gene end by 9 bases; junction bases not matched to a gene: 2. The germline CDR1 and CDR2 sequences are SQVTM and ANQGSEA. This chain connects TRBV29-1 to TRBJ2-1; 13 nucleotides agree with TRBD2. This TCR came from a man aged 45-65 years in good health and CMV-seropositive. Input material: PBMCs. In DNA, the CDR3 is TGCAGCGTTGATGGGACTAGCGGGACTGAGCAGTTCTTC. Its protein is CSVDGTSGTEQFF.